This T cell receptor (beta chain) was found in a study of T-cell memory formation after mild COVID-19 (dated by TCRdb to the early 2020s). At the level of the whole study: Most TCR sequence clusters were specific to one of the two donors. Longitudinal TCRalpha and TCRbeta repertoire sequencing tracked T-cell clones expanding and contracting after mild COVID-19 in a couple of donors. The cohort comprised two young, previously healthy adult volunteers, one female and one male. Study-level results and caveats: The study covered only two mild cases, and larger cohorts including severe cases with pre-infection samples were considered necessary. The second-wave clones that peaked on day 37 were not confirmed to be SARS-CoV-2 specific. Clones contracting from day 15 to 85 had balanced CD4/CD8 phenotypes, while a second wave expanding from day 15 to 37 was biased towards CD4+. Some responding clones were detected in pre-infection memory, suggesting pre-existing cross-reactive memory T cells joined the SARS-CoV-2 response. Contracting CD4+ clones were located mainly in the CM and EM memory subsets, whereas CD8+ clones were found to be enriched in EMRA.

Between the V and J ends, shortened by 2 bases and 8 bases respectively, the junction contains 13 bases. Counted from cysteine to phenylalanine, this CDR3 has 14 amino acids. CDR3 DNA is the only sequence kept; it has 42 bases, read in frame from the first base. Via the germline V gene, CDR1 is SGHTA and CDR2 FQGTGA. This clonotype has at least ten counts. No cognate antigen has been identified for it. Nothing much larger sits one base from this clone, and base qualities are not available. Data came from an Illumina NovaSeq 6000. cDNA libraries for TCRalpha and TCRbeta were prepared by 5'RACE using constant-segment primers, with sample barcodes and unique molecular identifiers added. Trizol reagent was used to extract RNA from every sample. Library amplification was performed in two PCR steps, and a second sample barcode and Illumina TruSeq adapters were introduced in the second step. Sequencing of the libraries was done on an Illumina NovaSeq, producing 2 x 150 bp paired-end reads. The paper's processing steps were these. Demultiplexing of reads and collapsing into UMI-guided consensus sequences were performed with migec v1.2.7. Using mixcr v2.1.11, the UMI consensuses were aligned to TRA and TRB V and J templates and assembled into clonotypes. Expanded or contracted clonotypes were those called significant by both edgeR and NoisET, with noise models trained on biological replicates. edgeR calls used a false discovery rate-adjusted p below 0.01 and a log2 fold-change threshold of 1. As an exploratory analysis of dynamics, max-normalized trajectories of the 1000 most abundant clonotypes were examined with PCA combined with hierarchical clustering. The CD4 or CD8 phenotype of responding clones was assigned using the separately sequenced CD4+ and CD8+ repertoires. TCRdb reprocessing: public reads trimmed at Q25 with fastp, clones called with MiXCR, in-frame beta chains kept. CDR3 protein sequences are deduplicated, and each keeps its most common genes and DNA. The V and J calls and clone size are TCRdb's, not the authors'. Counted in this sample were more than 100,000 distinct CDR3 sequences; about 5.9% of them appeared once. The ten largest account for over 2% of the sample.

Ficoll-Paque density gradient centrifugation was the method used to isolate PBMCs. The TCR comes from an adult woman who had mild COVID-19 (a few samples of this study predate the infection). The sample titles of this study are shuffled in the database, so cell type and time point are left out; the donor was told from shared clones. The chain is made from TRBV7-3 and TRBJ2-1, with a weak D call of TRBD1 (5 bases match). The sequenced sample was PBMCs or a T cell subset sorted from them (not recorded which). At the DNA level, the sequence is TGTGCCAGCAGCTTATTTAGGGGCGACTATGAGCAGTTCTTC. The encoded protein is CASSLFRGDYEQFF.